Listed here are 22 T cell receptor beta chains from one sample, sequenced in a study of blood T cell repertoires in COVID-19. TCRdb's copy holds only in-frame clones and misses some; the assay was immunoSEQ multiplex PCR. The data show 400,000 to 450,000 clones, roughly 90% seen once. The specimen was peripheral blood. Every receptor here comes from a woman in her 30s with active or convalescent COVID-19.

This sequence joins TRBV19 and TRBJ1-2, with 8 bases identical to TRBD1. Per the germline V gene, CDR1 is LNHDA and CDR2 is SQIVND (reference sequence). This CDR3 region has 15 residues. V was clipped by 8 bases and J by 4 bases; unmatched bases: 12. The DNA of the CDR3 is TGTGCCAGTGGGGACTCGACAGGGGCCGTCTATGGCTACACCTTC. Translating it yields CASGDSTGAVYGYTF.

V gene TRBV4-2 combines with J gene TRBJ2-7; 7 bases line up with TRBD1. V gave up 0 bases and J gave up 3 bases; unmatched junction bases: 5. Germline V lookup: CDR1 LGHNA, CDR2 YNFKEQ. CDR3 length equals 15 residues. The CDR3 loop reads CASSQDPAGGYEQYF. CDR3 nucleotides: TGTGCCAGCAGCCAAGATCCGGCAGGGGGCTACGAGCAGTACTTC.

The V call is TRBV19, the J call TRBJ1-1, with TRBD1 matching over 8 bases. Looked up from germline, CDR1 is LNHDA and CDR2 is SQIVND (reference sequence). The CDR3 runs 15 residues. V gave up 3 bases and J gave up 4 bases; unmatched junction bases: 7. In nucleotides, the CDR3 is TGTGCCAGTAGTATGGTTCCAGGGGGCGGCACTGAAGCTTTCTTT. Encoded protein: CASSMVPGGGTEAFF. The whole variable domain, filled in from reference TRBV19 and TRBJ1-1, reads DGGITQSPKYLFRKEGQNVTLSCEQNLNHDAMYWYRQDPGQGLRLIYYSQIVNDFQKGDIAEGYSVSREKKESFPLTVTSAQKNPTAFYLCASSMVPGGGTEAFFGQGTRLTVV.

This clone was seen just once. Other DNA sequences in the same sample also yield this CDR3. This chain links TRBV9 with TRBJ1-4; D might be TRBD1 (6 bases). CDR1 and CDR2 (germline): SGDLS, YYNGEE. This CDR3 spans 14 amino acids. V lost 0 bases and J lost 8, with 11 bases in between. The CDR3 loop reads CASSVGQGREKLFF. As DNA, the CDR3 is TGTGCCAGCAGCGTAGGGCAGGGGCGCGAAAAACTGTTTTTT.

This clone was recorded many times. This sequence joins TRBV4-1 and TRBJ1-3; D gene ambiguous. Germline V lookup: CDR1 MGHRA, CDR2 YSYEKL. This CDR3 is built from 14 residues. V lost 2 bases and J 2 bases, leaving 7 bases between the germline ends. CDR3 nucleotides: TGCGCCAGCAGCCAACCGAGTACTGGAAACACCATATATTTT. Residues: CASSQPSTGNTIYF.

This rearrangement joins TRBV5-6 to TRBJ1-3, with no clear D. Deletions cut 0 bases from V and 0 bases from J, with 7 bases between. CDR1 is SGHDT and CDR2 is YYEEEE in the germline V gene. CDR3 length: 15 amino acids. The CDR3 sequence is CASSLGRGSGNTIYF. CDR3 DNA sequence: TGTGCCAGCAGCTTGGGAAGAGGCTCTGGAAACACCATATATTTT.

This rearrangement joins TRBV3-1 (or the pseudogene TRBV3-2) to TRBJ1-5; no reliable D call. The germline V gene has CDR1 LGHDT and CDR2 YNNKEL (reference sequence). The CDR3 runs to 13 residues. V was clipped by 4 bases and J by 5 bases, with 9 bases between them. The CDR3 spells CASSPYPDQPQHF. The CDR3 DNA reads as TGTGCCAGCAGCCCCTACCCCGATCAGCCCCAGCATTTT.

The gene calls are TRBV6-1 and TRBJ2-5; D is perhaps TRBD2 (5 bases). Trimming stripped 3 bases from V and 3 bases from J, with 14 bases between. Germline V gene lookup returns CDR1 MNHNS and CDR2 SASEGT. The CDR3 is 15 residues long. CDR3 sequence reads: CASSDESPAEETQYF. Here the CDR3 DNA reads TGTGCCAGCAGTGATGAATCCCCAGCGGAAGAGACCCAGTACTTC.

The gene calls are TRBV11-3 and TRBJ1-3; 7 nucleotides line up with TRBD1. The CDR3 has 13 amino acids. Germline values: CDR1 SGHNT, CDR2 YENEEA. V lost 6 bases to trimming and J lost 1 base; unmatched junction nucleotides: 0. The CDR3 region has the DNA TGTGCCAGCAGGACAGGGTCTGGAAACACCATATATTTT. This translates into CASRTGSGNTIYF.

This clone was picked up one time. V and J are TRBV7-2 and TRBJ2-5; D perhaps matches TRBD2 (7 bases). The V and J ends lost 1 base and 12 bases respectively, with 18 bases between them. The germline V gene has CDR1 SGHTA and CDR2 FQGNSA. CDR3 size: 14 residues. The CDR3 DNA sequence: TGTGCCAGCAGCTTAGAATCCAGGACAGCGGGGAAGTACTTC. Translating gives CASSLESRTAGKYF.

V and J are TRBV7-9 and TRBJ1-3; no definite D call. The ends were cut back, 5 bases at V and 0 bases at J, with 14 bases in the middle. This CDR3 is 16 amino acids long. In germline, CDR1 is SEHNR, CDR2 FQNEAQ (reference sequence). The DNA for the CDR3 is TGTGCCAGCAGCCCTCCACAAGGAGTCTCTGGAAACACCATATATTTT. This sequence encodes CASSPPQGVSGNTIYF.

The V call is TRBV14, the J call TRBJ1-5; D not certain. V lost 3 bases to trimming and J lost 3 bases, with 6 bases between them. The germline CDR1 and CDR2 sequences are SGHDN and FVKESK. The CDR3 has 13 residues. CDR3 sequence: CASSHGPNQPQHF. Written as DNA, the CDR3 is TGTGCCAGCAGCCATGGGCCCAATCAGCCCCAGCATTTT.

In this sample, this clone turned up once. The chain has TRBV7-6 and TRBJ1-1, with D possibly matching TRBD1 (6 bases). Per germline, CDR1 SGHVS and CDR2 FNYEAQ. V was shortened by 5 bases and J by 0 bases, with 13 bases between the two germline ends. CDR3 length: 15 residues. In DNA form, the CDR3 reads TGTGCCAGCAGCCAAGCTCCAGGGGTGAACACTGAAGCTTTCTTT. As protein: CASSQAPGVNTEAFF.

This clone was recorded only once. The chain uses TRBV19 and TRBJ2-7; 10 bases match TRBD1. The CDR3 has 14 residues. With 5 bases clipped from V and 7 bases from J, the junction kept 8 bases outside the gene matches. Germline V gene data show CDR1 as LNHDA and CDR2 as SQIVND (reference sequence). In DNA, the CDR3 is TGTGCCAGTAGTGACCGGGACAGGGGAGGGGAGCAGTACTTC. Amino acid sequence: CASSDRDRGGEQYF. The variable domain in full, with the rest retrieved from reference TRBV19 and TRBJ2-7, is DGGITQSPKYLFRKEGQNVTLSCEQNLNHDAMYWYRQDPGQGLRLIYYSQIVNDFQKGDIAEGYSVSREKKESFPLTVTSAQKNPTAFYLCASSDRDRGGEQYFGPGTRLTVT.

The chain links TRBV20-1 to TRBJ1-2; possibly TRBD1 for D (5 bases). The CDR3 extends over 14 amino acids. V was shortened by 3 bases and J by 6 bases, with 17 bases between the two germline ends. Germline V gene lookup returns CDR1 DFQATT and CDR2 SNEGSKA (reference sequence). CDR3: CSASRQGENHGYTF. The CDR3 DNA is TGCAGTGCTAGTCGTCAAGGGGAAAACCATGGCTACACCTTC.

The V gene is TRBV2, the J gene TRBJ2-1, with D possibly matching TRBD1 (6 bases). The germline CDR1 and CDR2 sequences are SNHLY and FYNNEI. The CDR3 has 12 residues. V dropped 4 bases and J dropped 7 bases, with 8 bases sitting between them. This CDR3 reads CASSVTGNEQFF. Here the CDR3 DNA reads TGTGCCAGCAGTGTCACAGGGAATGAGCAGTTCTTC. Full variable domain (outside the CDR3, taken from reference TRBV2 and TRBJ2-1): EPEVTQTPSHQVTQMGQEVILRCVPISNHLYFYWYRQILGQKVEFLVSFYNNEISEKSEIFDDQFSVERPDGSNFTLKIRSTKLEDSAMYFCASSVTGNEQFFGPGTRLTVL.

The V call is TRBV7-8, the J call TRBJ2-1; a possible D gene is TRBD1 (7 bases). Trimming took 4 bases from V and 1 from J, leaving 14 bases between them. Germline assignment: CDR1 SGHVS and CDR2 FQNEAQ. The CDR3 contains 16 residues. The CDR3 coding sequence is TGTGCCAGCAGCTCAGTCAGGGGGGAGTCCTACAATGAGCAGTTCTTC. Encoded protein: CASSSVRGESYNEQFF.

J is TRBJ1-3 and V is TRBV19; no definite D call. The CDR3 consists of 13 residues. Germline V CDR1 and CDR2: LNHDA, SQIVND (reference sequence). V gave up 7 bases and J gave up 0 bases, with 7 bases separating them. The CDR3, as DNA: TGTGCCAGTAATCTCGGCTCTGGAAACACCATATATTTT. Protein product: CASNLGSGNTIYF. Complete variable domain (other parts from reference TRBV19 and TRBJ1-3): DGGITQSPKYLFRKEGQNVTLSCEQNLNHDAMYWYRQDPGQGLRLIYYSQIVNDFQKGDIAEGYSVSREKKESFPLTVTSAQKNPTAFYLCASNLGSGNTIYFGEGSWLTVV.

This chain joins TRBV21-1 and TRBJ2-7; the table's D call TRBD1 went unverified against the DNA. TRBV21-1 is reported as a pseudogene. CDR3 length: 14 amino acids. CDR3: CASSNRQGAYEQYF. The CDR3 DNA is TGTGCCAGCAGCAACCGACAGGGGGCTTACGAGCAGTACTTC.

V is TRBV10-3 and J is TRBJ2-7; D unclear. Germline CDR1 ENHRY, CDR2 SYGVKD. This CDR3 has 14 amino acids. Trimming pared 0 bases from V and 0 bases from J, leaving 6 bases between. Here the CDR3 reads CAISESAFSYEQYF. DNA for the CDR3: TGTGCCATCAGTGAGTCAGCGTTCTCCTACGAGCAGTACTTC.

This clone has just a few counts. The V gene is TRBV5-1, the J gene TRBJ2-1, with 8 bases fitting TRBD2. After removal of 3 bases from V and 6 bases from J, the junction contained 11 bases not matched to a gene. The CDR3 totals 16 residues. Per germline, CDR1 SGHRS and CDR2 YFSETQ. The CDR3 protein is CASSYRPTSESNEQFF. CDR3 in DNA: TGCGCCAGCAGCTACCGCCCGACTAGCGAATCCAATGAGCAGTTCTTC. The whole variable domain, filled in from reference TRBV5-1 and TRBJ2-1, reads KAGVTQTPRYLIKTRGQQVTLSCSPISGHRSVSWYQQTPGQGLQFLFEYFSETQRNKGNFPGRFSGRQFSNSRSEMNVSTLELGDSALYLCASSYRPTSESNEQFFGPGTRLTVL.

The chain uses TRBV20-1 and TRBJ1-3; the D is unclear. V was pared by 3 bases and J by 0 bases, with 18 bases between. The CDR3 has 17 amino acids. The V gene's germline CDR1 is DFQATT and CDR2 SNEGSKA (reference sequence). This CDR3 is CSASKPGLTISGNTIYF. The DNA for the CDR3 is TGCAGTGCTAGTAAACCAGGACTTACAATCTCTGGAAACACCATATATTTT.